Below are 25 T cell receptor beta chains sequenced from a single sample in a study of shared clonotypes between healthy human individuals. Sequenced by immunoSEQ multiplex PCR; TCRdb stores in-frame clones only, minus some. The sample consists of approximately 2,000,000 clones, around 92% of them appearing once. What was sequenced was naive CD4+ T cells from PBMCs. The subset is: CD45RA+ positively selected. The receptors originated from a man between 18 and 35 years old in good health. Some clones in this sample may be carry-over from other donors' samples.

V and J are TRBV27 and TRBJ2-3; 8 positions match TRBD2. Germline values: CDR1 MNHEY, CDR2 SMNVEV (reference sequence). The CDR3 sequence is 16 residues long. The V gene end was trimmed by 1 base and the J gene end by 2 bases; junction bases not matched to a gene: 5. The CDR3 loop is CASSLLREAATDTQYF. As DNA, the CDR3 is TGTGCCAGCAGTTTATTGCGGGAGGCTGCCACAGATACGCAGTATTTT.

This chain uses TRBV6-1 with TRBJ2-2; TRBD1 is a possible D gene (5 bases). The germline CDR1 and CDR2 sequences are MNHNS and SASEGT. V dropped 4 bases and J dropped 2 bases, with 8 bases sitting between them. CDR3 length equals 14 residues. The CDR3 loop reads CASSATVNTGELFF. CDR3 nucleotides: TGTGCCAGCAGTGCGACAGTTAACACCGGGGAGCTGTTTTTT.

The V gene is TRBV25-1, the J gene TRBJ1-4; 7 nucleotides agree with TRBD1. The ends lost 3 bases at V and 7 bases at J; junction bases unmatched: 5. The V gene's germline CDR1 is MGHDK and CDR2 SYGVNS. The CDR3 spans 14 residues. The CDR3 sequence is CASSETGSGEKLFF. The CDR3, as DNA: TGTGCCAGCAGTGAGACAGGGAGTGGTGAAAAACTGTTTTTT. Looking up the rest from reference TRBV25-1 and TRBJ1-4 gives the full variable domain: EADIYQTPRYLVIGTGKKITLECSQTMGHDKMYWYQQDPGMELHLIHYSYGVNSTEKGDLSSESTVSRIRTEHFPLTLESARPSHTSQYLCASSETGSGEKLFFGSGTQLSVL.

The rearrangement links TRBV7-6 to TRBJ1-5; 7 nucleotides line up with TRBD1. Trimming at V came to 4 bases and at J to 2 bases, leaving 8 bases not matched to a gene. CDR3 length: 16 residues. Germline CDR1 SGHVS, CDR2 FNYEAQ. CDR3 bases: TGTGCCAGCAGCTCCTCGACAGGGTTTGGCAATCAGCCCCAGCATTTT. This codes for CASSSSTGFGNQPQHF.

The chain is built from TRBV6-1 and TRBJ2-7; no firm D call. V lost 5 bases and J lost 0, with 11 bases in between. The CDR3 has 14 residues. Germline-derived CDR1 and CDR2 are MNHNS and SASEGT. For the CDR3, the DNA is TGTGCCAGCAGTTCACAAGCCCCCTCCTACGAGCAGTACTTC. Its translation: CASSSQAPSYEQYF.

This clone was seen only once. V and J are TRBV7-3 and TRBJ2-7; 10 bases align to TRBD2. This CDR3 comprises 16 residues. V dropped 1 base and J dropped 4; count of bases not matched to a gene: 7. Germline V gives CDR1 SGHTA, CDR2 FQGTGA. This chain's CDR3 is CASSLSPSGSRYEQYF. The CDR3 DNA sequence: TGTGCCAGCAGCTTAAGCCCTAGCGGGAGTCGGTACGAGCAGTACTTC.

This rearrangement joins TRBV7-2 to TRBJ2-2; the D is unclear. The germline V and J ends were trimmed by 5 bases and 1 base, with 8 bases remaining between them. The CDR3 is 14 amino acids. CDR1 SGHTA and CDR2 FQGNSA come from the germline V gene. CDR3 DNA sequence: TGTGCCAGCAGCATCGACGGGAACACCGGGGAGCTGTTTTTT. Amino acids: CASSIDGNTGELFF. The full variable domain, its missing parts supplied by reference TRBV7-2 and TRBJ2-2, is GAGVSQSPSNKVTEKGKDVELRCDPISGHTALYWYRQSLGQGLEFLIYFQGNSAPDKSGLPSDRFSAERTGGSVSTLTIQRTQQEDSAVYLCASSIDGNTGELFFGEGSRLTVL.

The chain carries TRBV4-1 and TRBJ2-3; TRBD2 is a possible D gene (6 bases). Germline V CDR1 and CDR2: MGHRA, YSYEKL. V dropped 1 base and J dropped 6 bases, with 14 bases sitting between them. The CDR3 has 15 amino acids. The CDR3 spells CASSQGSGSRDTQYF. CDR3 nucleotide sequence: TGCGCCAGCAGCCAAGGGTCCGGGAGTAGGGATACGCAGTATTTT.

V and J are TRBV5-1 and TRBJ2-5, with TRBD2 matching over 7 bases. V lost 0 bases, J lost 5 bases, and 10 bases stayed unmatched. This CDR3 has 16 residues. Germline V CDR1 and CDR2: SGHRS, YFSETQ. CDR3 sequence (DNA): TGCGCCAGCAGCTTGGCGCGGGAGCCGTTTCGCGAGACCCAGTACTTC. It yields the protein CASSLAREPFRETQYF.

In DNA, the CDR3 is TGTGCCAGCAGCCAGCCCGGAATTAATGAAAAACTGTTTTTT. Its translation: CASSQPGINEKLFF. This chain links TRBV28 with TRBJ1-4; no clear D gene. In germline, CDR1 is MDHEN, CDR2 SYDVKM. The CDR3 sequence is 14 residues long. The V end was cut by 6 bases, the J end by 4 bases, with 12 bases between.

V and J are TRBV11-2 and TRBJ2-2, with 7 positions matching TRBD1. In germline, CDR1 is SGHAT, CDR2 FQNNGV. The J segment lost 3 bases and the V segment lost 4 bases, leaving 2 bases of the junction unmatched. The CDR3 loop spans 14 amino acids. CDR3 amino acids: CASSSGQDTGELFF. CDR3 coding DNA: TGTGCCAGCAGCTCCGGACAGGACACCGGGGAGCTGTTTTTT.

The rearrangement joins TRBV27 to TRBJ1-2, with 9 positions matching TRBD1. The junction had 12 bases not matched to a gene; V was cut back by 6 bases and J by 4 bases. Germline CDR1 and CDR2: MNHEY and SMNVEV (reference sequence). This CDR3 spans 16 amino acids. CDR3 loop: CASRPRPGQGVYGYTF. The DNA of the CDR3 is TGTGCCAGCAGGCCACGCCCGGGACAGGGTGTCTATGGCTACACCTTC.

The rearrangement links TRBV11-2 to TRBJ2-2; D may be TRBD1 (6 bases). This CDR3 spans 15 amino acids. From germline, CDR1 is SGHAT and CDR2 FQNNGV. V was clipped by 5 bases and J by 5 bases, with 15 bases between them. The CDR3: CASSPDRWGTGELFF. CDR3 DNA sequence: TGTGCCAGCAGCCCCGACAGGTGGGGTACCGGGGAGCTGTTTTTT.

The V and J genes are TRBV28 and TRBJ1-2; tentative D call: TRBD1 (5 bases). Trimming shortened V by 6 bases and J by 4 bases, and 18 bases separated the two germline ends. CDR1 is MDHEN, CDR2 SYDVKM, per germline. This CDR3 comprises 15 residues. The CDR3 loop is CASRHSDGGGYGYTF. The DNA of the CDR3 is TGTGCCAGCAGGCACTCCGATGGGGGTGGCTATGGCTACACCTTC.

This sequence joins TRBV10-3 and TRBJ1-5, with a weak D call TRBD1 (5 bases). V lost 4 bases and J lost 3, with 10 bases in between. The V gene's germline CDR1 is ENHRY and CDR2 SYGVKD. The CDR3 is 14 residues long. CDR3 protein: CAISAQAVNQPQHF. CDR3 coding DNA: TGTGCCATCAGTGCACAGGCGGTCAATCAGCCCCAGCATTTT.

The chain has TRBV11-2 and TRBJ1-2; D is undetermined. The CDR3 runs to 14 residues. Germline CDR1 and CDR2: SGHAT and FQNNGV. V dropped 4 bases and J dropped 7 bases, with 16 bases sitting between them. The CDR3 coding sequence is TGTGCCAGCAGCTCCCGGGGAGAGGGTGGTGGCTACACCTTC. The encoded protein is CASSSRGEGGGYTF.

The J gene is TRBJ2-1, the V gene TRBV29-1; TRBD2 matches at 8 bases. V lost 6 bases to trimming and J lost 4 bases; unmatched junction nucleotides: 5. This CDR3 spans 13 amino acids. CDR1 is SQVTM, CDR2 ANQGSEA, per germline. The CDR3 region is CSVRGLAYNEQFF. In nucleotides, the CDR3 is TGCAGCGTAAGAGGACTAGCTTACAATGAGCAGTTCTTC.

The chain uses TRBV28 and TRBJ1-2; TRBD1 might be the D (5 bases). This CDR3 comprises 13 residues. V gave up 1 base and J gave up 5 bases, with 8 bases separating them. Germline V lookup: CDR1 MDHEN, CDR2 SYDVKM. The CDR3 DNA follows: TGTGCCAGCAGTTTATTGGGGGAATATGGCTACACCTTC. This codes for CASSLLGEYGYTF.

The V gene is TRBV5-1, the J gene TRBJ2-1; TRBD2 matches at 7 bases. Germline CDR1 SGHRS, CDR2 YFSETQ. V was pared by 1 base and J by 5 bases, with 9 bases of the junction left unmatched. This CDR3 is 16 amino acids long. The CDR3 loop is CASSLLVSSGNNEQFF. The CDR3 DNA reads TGCGCCAGCAGCTTGCTCGTGTCTAGCGGAAACAATGAGCAGTTCTTC.

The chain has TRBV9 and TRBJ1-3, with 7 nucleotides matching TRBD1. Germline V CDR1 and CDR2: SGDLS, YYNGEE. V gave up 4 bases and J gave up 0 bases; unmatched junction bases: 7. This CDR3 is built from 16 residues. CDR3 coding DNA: TGTGCCAGCAGCCAACGGACAGGCCTCTCTGGAAACACCATATATTTT. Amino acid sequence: CASSQRTGLSGNTIYF.

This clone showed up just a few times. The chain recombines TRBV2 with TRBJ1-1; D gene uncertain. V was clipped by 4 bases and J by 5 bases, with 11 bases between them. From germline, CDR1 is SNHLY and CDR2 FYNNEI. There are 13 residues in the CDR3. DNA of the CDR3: TGTGCCAGCAGTGTAATTGAAGGTACTGAAGCTTTCTTT. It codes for CASSVIEGTEAFF.

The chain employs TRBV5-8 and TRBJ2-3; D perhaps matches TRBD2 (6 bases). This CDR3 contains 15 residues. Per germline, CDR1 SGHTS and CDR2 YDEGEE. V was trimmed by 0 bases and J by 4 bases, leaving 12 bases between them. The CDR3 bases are TGTGCCAGCAGCTTGGCGGGAGTTTGGGCAGATACGCAGTATTTT. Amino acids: CASSLAGVWADTQYF.

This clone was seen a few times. CDR3 DNA: TGTGCCAGCAGCGGACGTGGGGGGCGCACTGAAGCTTTCTTT. This translates into CASSGRGGRTEAFF. V gene TRBV9 combines with J gene TRBJ1-1; possible D gene TRBD1, 6 bases. The V gene lost 3 bases and the J gene lost 4 bases, with 13 bases spanning the gap. The CDR3 loop spans 14 amino acids. The germline gives CDR1 SGDLS, CDR2 YYNGEE.

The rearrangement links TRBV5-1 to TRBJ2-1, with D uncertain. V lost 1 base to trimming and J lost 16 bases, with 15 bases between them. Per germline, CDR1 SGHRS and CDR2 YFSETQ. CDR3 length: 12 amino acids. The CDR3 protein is CASSLNEVGPFF. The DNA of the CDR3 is TGCGCCAGCAGCTTGAACGAGGTGGGCCCATTCTTC.

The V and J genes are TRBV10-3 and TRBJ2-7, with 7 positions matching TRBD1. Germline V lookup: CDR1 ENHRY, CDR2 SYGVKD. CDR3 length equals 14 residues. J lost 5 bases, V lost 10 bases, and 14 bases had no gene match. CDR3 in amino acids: CATSRTGSSDEQYF. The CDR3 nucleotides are TGTGCCACCTCACGGACAGGAAGTTCCGACGAGCAGTACTTC.